This paragraph reports one T cell receptor beta chain. Participants reported their clinical history, and cohort assignment relied on those reports. The record originates from a study of blood T cell repertoires in COVID-19. TCRdb's copy holds only in-frame clones and misses some; the assay was immunoSEQ multiplex PCR. The data contain approximately 300,000 clones, 90% of them singletons. The J segment lost 5 bases and the V segment lost 3 bases, leaving 5 bases of the junction unmatched. The CDR3 consists of 14 residues. The germline V gene encodes CDR1 MDHEN and CDR2 SYDVKM. The sequence derives from a woman younger than 35 with acute COVID-19. Sequenced: PBMCs or T cells enriched from blood (not recorded which). The chain recombines TRBV28 with TRBJ2-7, with 9 bases identical to TRBD1. Here the CDR3 reads CASSLGQGRNEQYF. CDR3 DNA: TGTGCCAGCAGTTTGGGACAGGGTCGCAACGAGCAGTACTTC.